The 32 T cell receptor beta chains below were found in one sample sequenced in a study of monozygotic twins with inflammatory bowel disease. TCRdb re-called the 5' RACE reads, yielding one record per CDR3 amino acid sequence without DNA. The sample totals approximately 400,000 distinct CDR3 sequences. The sample taken for sequencing was blood. These receptors originate from a human donor with ulcerative colitis or Crohn's disease, or a healthy co-twin of an affected twin (not recorded which).

The chain joins TRBV4-1 to TRBJ2-1. The germline gives CDR1 MGHRA, CDR2 YSYEKL. The CDR3 spans 13 residues. CDR3 region: CASSATAYNEQFF.

This chain links TRBV5-1 with TRBJ1-2; TCRdb returns TRBD1, unconfirmable since there is no DNA. This CDR3 spans 18 amino acids. Germline values: CDR1 SGHRS, CDR2 YFSETQ. CDR3 protein: CASSPTLTGQPSNYGYTF.

The CDR3 sequence: CASSPSYNQPQHF. The gene calls are TRBV14 and TRBJ1-5. Germline CDR1 reads SGHDN; CDR2 reads FVKESK. This CDR3 is built from 13 residues.

Here the CDR3 reads CASVTTHEQFF. The chain employs TRBV7-9 and TRBJ2-1. Germline CDR1 and CDR2: SEHNR and FQNEAQ (reference sequence). This CDR3 has 11 amino acids. Variable domain in full (rest from reference TRBV7-9 and TRBJ2-1): DTGVSQNPRHKITKRGQNVTFRCDPISEHNRLYWYRQTLGQGPEFLTYFQNEAQLEKSRLLSDRFSAERPKGSFSTLEIQRTEQGDSAMYLCASVTTHEQFFGPGTRLTVL.

The gene calls are TRBV28 and TRBJ2-1; TCRdb's D call of TRBD2 is untestable without DNA. The length of the CDR3 is 14 residues. Germline loops: CDR1 MDHEN, CDR2 SYDVKM. The CDR3 is CASSGLAGYNEQFF.

The genes are TRBV24-1 and TRBJ2-3; the TCRdb D gene call, TRBD2, has no DNA to confirm it. CDR1 is KGHDR and CDR2 is SFDVKD in the germline V gene. This CDR3 region has 16 residues. The CDR3 reads CATSDFRGIGTDTQYF.

This chain links TRBV20-1 with TRBJ2-1; TCRdb indicates TRBD1, and absent DNA this call remains unverified. Germline V CDR1 and CDR2: DFQATT, SNEGSKA (reference sequence). The CDR3 contains 15 residues. The chain's CDR3 is CSAMGQQVSYNEQFF.

The J gene is TRBJ1-1, the V gene TRBV4-1. Germline loops: CDR1 MGHRA, CDR2 YSYEKL. The CDR3 runs 13 residues. The chain's CDR3 is CASSQNGDTEAFF.

The chain uses TRBV28 and TRBJ2-6; the D gene TCRdb calls, TRBD1, cannot be checked with no DNA. CDR3 length: 18 residues. CDR1 and CDR2 (germline): MDHEN, SYDVKM. This CDR3 reads CASSHPGGSPSGANVLTF.

The rearrangement joins TRBV12-3 or TRBV12-4 to TRBJ2-1; TCRdb designates TRBD1, a call that cannot be tested without DNA. There are 15 residues in the CDR3. This CDR3 is CASSLLSSSYNEQFF.

This chain's CDR3 is CSAIQLRGDTQYF. The V call is TRBV20-1, the J call TRBJ2-3; checking the TCRdb D call of TRBD1 is not possible without DNA. CDR3 length: 13 amino acids. Germline V gene sequence: CDR1 DFQATT, CDR2 SNEGSKA (reference sequence).

The chain uses TRBV9 and TRBJ2-7; the TCRdb D gene call, TRBD2, has no DNA to confirm it. This CDR3 region has 15 residues. Germline V gives CDR1 SGDLS, CDR2 YYNGEE. The CDR3 sequence is CASSVEAGGYYEQYF.

This chain links TRBV20-1 with TRBJ2-1; the D call from TCRdb, TRBD1, cannot be confirmed without DNA. Germline CDR1 DFQATT, CDR2 SNEGSKA (reference sequence). The CDR3 is 14 residues long. Here the CDR3 reads CSALPPTVVNEQFF.

This sequence joins TRBV20-1 and TRBJ1-1; TCRdb selects TRBD1, and the lack of DNA leaves this call unchecked. The CDR3 contains 13 residues. The germline gives CDR1 DFQATT, CDR2 SNEGSKA (reference sequence). The CDR3 here is CSAKPDSNTEAFF.

The chain is built from TRBV15 and TRBJ1-1. From germline, CDR1 is LNHNV and CDR2 YYDKDF (reference sequence). The CDR3 runs 13 residues. The CDR3 loop is CATSLDRNTEAFF.

The chain is built from TRBV7-9 and TRBJ1-1. The CDR3 has 13 residues. Germline assignment: CDR1 SEHNR and CDR2 FQNEAQ (reference sequence). This CDR3 reads CASTYSTNTEAFF.

The chain recombines TRBV5-6 with TRBJ2-1; TCRdb lists TRBD2, though no DNA is available to test this call. Germline lookup yields CDR1 SGHDT and CDR2 YYEEEE. The CDR3 runs 14 residues. CDR3 amino acids: CASSFPGPEDEQFF.

The chain joins TRBV5-1 to TRBJ2-2; with no DNA, the TCRdb D assignment of TRBD1 cannot be verified. The length of the CDR3 is 14 residues. Germline loops: CDR1 SGHRS, CDR2 YFSETQ. The CDR3 region is CASSLKGAAGELFF. Drawing the rest from reference TRBV5-1 and TRBJ2-2, the complete variable domain is KAGVTQTPRYLIKTRGQQVTLSCSPISGHRSVSWYQQTPGQGLQFLFEYFSETQRNKGNFPGRFSGRQFSNSRSEMNVSTLELGDSALYLCASSLKGAAGELFFGEGSRLTVL.

The rearrangement joins TRBV7-2 to TRBJ2-2; there is no DNA to check the TCRdb D call of TRBD2. Germline-derived CDR1 and CDR2 are SGHTA and FQGNSA. The CDR3 sequence is 16 residues long. The CDR3 loop is CASSLQGGTNTGELFF. Complete variable domain (other parts from reference TRBV7-2 and TRBJ2-2): GAGVSQSPSNKVTEKGKDVELRCDPISGHTALYWYRQSLGQGLEFLIYFQGNSAPDKSGLPSDRFSAERTGGSVSTLTIQRTQQEDSAVYLCASSLQGGTNTGELFFGEGSRLTVL.

The chain couples TRBV5-4 to TRBJ1-3. CDR1 and CDR2 (germline): SGHNT, YYREEE (reference sequence). This CDR3 has 15 amino acids. The CDR3 is CASSLGGTLGNTIYF.

This chain connects TRBV28 to TRBJ1-5; TCRdb outputs TRBD1, but without DNA this stays unchecked. This CDR3 has 13 amino acids. Germline lookup yields CDR1 MDHEN and CDR2 SYDVKM. The CDR3 loop is CASTIQGWQPQHF.

The V gene is TRBV4-1, the J gene TRBJ2-2; there is no DNA to check the TCRdb D call of TRBD2. The length of the CDR3 is 16 residues. Germline CDR1 reads MGHRA; CDR2 reads YSYEKL. CDR3 protein: CASSGVPAGGSGELFF.

V gene TRBV6-1 combines with J gene TRBJ2-5; TCRdb outputs TRBD1, but without DNA this stays unchecked. The CDR3 runs 16 residues. Germline V gene lookup returns CDR1 MNHNS and CDR2 SASEGT. CDR3 in amino acids: CASSPRRDRGRETQYF.

The chain has TRBV20-1 and TRBJ2-3; TCRdb lists TRBD2, though no DNA is available to test this call. The CDR3 totals 15 residues. Germline V CDR1 and CDR2: DFQATT, SNEGSKA (reference sequence). CDR3 in amino acids: CSATLVGGRSDTQYF.

The rearrangement joins TRBV25-1 to TRBJ1-4; the TRBD1 assignment by TCRdb is unverifiable without DNA. Germline V gene lookup returns CDR1 MGHDK and CDR2 SYGVNS. This CDR3 is 16 amino acids long. The CDR3 loop reads CASSKTGGRGNEKLFF.

The gene calls are TRBV6-6 and TRBJ1-5; TCRdb reports TRBD1, a call that lacks DNA to check it against. The CDR3 is made up of 14 amino acids. CDR1 and CDR2 (germline): MNHNY, SVGAGI (reference sequence). The CDR3 spells CASSYLTGDQPQHF.

This rearrangement joins TRBV11-2 to TRBJ2-7; the TCRdb call, TRBD2, lacks DNA for checking. Germline V gene lookup returns CDR1 SGHAT and CDR2 FQNNGV. The CDR3 has 18 amino acids. The CDR3 sequence is CASSLDLWTSGRAGEQYF.

The chain has TRBV18 and TRBJ2-7; TCRdb names TRBD2, which stays unverified in the absence of DNA. Germline assignment: CDR1 KGHSH and CDR2 LQKENI. The CDR3 contains 15 residues. The CDR3 protein is CASSPIAGGPHEQYF. Variable domain in full (rest from reference TRBV18 and TRBJ2-7): NAGVMQNPRHLVRRRGQEARLRCSPMKGHSHVYWYRQLPEEGLKFMVYLQKENIIDESGMPKERFSAEFPKEGPSILRIQQVVRGDSAAYFCASSPIAGGPHEQYFGPGTRLTVT.

The chain links TRBV6-2 or TRBV6-3 to TRBJ2-1; lacking DNA, the TRBD2 call made by TCRdb goes unchecked. The CDR3 totals 13 residues. CDR1 MNHEY and CDR2 SVGEGT come from the germline V gene. CDR3 sequence: CASRPTSGNEQFF.

The chain has TRBV27 and TRBJ2-7. Looked up from germline, CDR1 is MNHEY and CDR2 is SMNVEV (reference sequence). This CDR3 has 15 amino acids. The CDR3 sequence: CASSLSGEATYEQYF.

This sequence joins TRBV20-1 and TRBJ2-1; without DNA, the TCRdb call of TRBD2 cannot be checked. Germline V gene data show CDR1 as DFQATT and CDR2 as SNEGSKA (reference sequence). The CDR3 length is 15 residues. The CDR3 reads CSAPRTSGGYNEQFF.

This chain uses TRBV23-1 with TRBJ2-1. TRBV23-1 is sorted into the ORF group, with uncertain function. The length of the CDR3 is 13 residues. The chain's CDR3 is CASSQRLGNEQFF.